The 15 T cell receptor beta chains in this list originate from one sample, sequenced in a study of blood T cell repertoires in COVID-19. This table comes from immunoSEQ multiplex PCR, and its TCRdb copy is limited to in-frame clones, with some not included. The sample shows around 310,000 clones, over 75% of them seen only once. Input material: peripheral blood. These receptors all come from a woman aged 50 to 65 with active or convalescent COVID-19.

This clone is a singleton in its sample. The chain recombines TRBV7-2 with TRBJ2-1; 9 bases agree with TRBD2. The J segment lost 8 bases and the V segment lost 0 bases, leaving 8 bases of the junction unmatched. Germline V gene lookup returns CDR1 SGHTA and CDR2 FQGNSA. The CDR3 is 16 residues long. CDR3 coding DNA: TGTGCCAGCAGCTTAGCGTGGCGGGGGGGCTCCTATGAGCAGTTCTTC. Translation gives CASSLAWRGGSYEQFF.

The chain joins TRBV24-1 to TRBJ2-1; TRBD2 matches at 12 bases. The J segment lost 15 bases and the V segment lost 5 bases, leaving 7 bases of the junction unmatched. This CDR3 contains 13 residues. Looked up from germline, CDR1 is KGHDR and CDR2 is SFDVKD. The CDR3 DNA sequence: TGTGCCACCAGTGGAGCTAGCGGGAGGGCCCCGTTCTTC. Encoded protein: CATSGASGRAPFF.

This clone was seen just once. This chain joins TRBV27 and TRBJ1-2; D perhaps matches TRBD1 (6 bases). Germline V gives CDR1 MNHEY, CDR2 SMNVEV (reference sequence). V lost 2 bases and J 8 bases, leaving 15 bases between the germline ends. The CDR3 has 14 residues. CDR3: CASSLRGGVGGYTF. In DNA, the CDR3 is TGTGCCAGCAGTTTACGGGGGGGCGTTGGGGGCTACACCTTC.

The V gene is TRBV5-1, the J gene TRBJ2-1, with 13 positions matching TRBD2. Germline V lookup: CDR1 SGHRS, CDR2 YFSETQ. The J segment lost 2 bases and the V segment lost 3 bases, leaving 5 bases of the junction unmatched. The CDR3 totals 17 residues. CDR3 sequence (DNA): TGCGCCAGCAGCTACGGACTAGCGGGGGTGGCCTACAATGAGCAGTTCTTC. This translates into CASSYGLAGVAYNEQFF.

CDR3 in amino acids: CAISELSDSSGNTIYF. CDR3 nucleotide sequence: TGTGCCATCAGTGAGTTGTCGGACAGCTCTGGAAACACCATATATTTT. This rearrangement joins TRBV10-3 to TRBJ1-3, with D maybe TRBD1 (6 bases). V lost 1 base, J lost 0 bases, and 10 bases lay in between. CDR1 is ENHRY, CDR2 SYGVKD, per germline. CDR3 length: 16 amino acids.

The chain links TRBV30 to TRBJ2-1; D not certain. Germline V gene lookup returns CDR1 GTSNPN and CDR2 SVGIG (reference sequence). V was clipped by 4 bases and J by 0 bases, with 7 bases between them. CDR3 size: 13 residues. CDR3 protein: CAWTVSSYNEQFF. CDR3 nucleotide sequence: TGTGCCTGGACGGTTAGCTCCTACAATGAGCAGTTCTTC.

The chain carries TRBV28 and TRBJ1-2, with 11 nucleotides matching TRBD1. CDR1 and CDR2 from the germline V gene are MDHEN and SYDVKM. CDR3 length: 13 residues. V gave up 8 bases and J gave up 7 bases; unmatched junction bases: 6. CDR3 loop: CASSGQGVRGYTF. The CDR3, as DNA: TGTGCCAGCTCGGGACAGGGGGTACGTGGCTACACCTTC.

The gene calls are TRBV7-9 and TRBJ2-2; 7 positions match TRBD2. Germline trimming cut 0 bases from V and 6 bases from J; bases unmatched to any gene: 4. Germline loops: CDR1 SEHNR, CDR2 FQNEAQ (reference sequence). The CDR3 totals 15 residues. In DNA, the CDR3 is TGTGCCAGCAGCTTAGCGGGAGGGCCCCCCGGGGAGCTGTTTTTT. Encoded protein: CASSLAGGPPGELFF.

This chain uses TRBV2 with TRBJ2-7, with a tentative D call TRBD2 (6 bases). The CDR3 loop spans 21 amino acids. V was cut by 5 bases and J by 3 bases, with 35 bases left in between. Germline-derived CDR1 and CDR2 are SNHLY and FYNNEI. The CDR3 is CASSIPNAGTRIADSLYEQYF. The DNA for the CDR3 is TGTGCCAGCAGTATCCCGAACGCCGGGACTCGGATAGCCGACTCTCTCTACGAGCAGTACTTC.

The V gene is TRBV6-2 or TRBV6-3, the J gene TRBJ1-2, with D unresolved. Germline-derived CDR1 and CDR2 are MNHEY and SVGEGT. Trimming removed 2 bases at V and 4 bases at J, with 8 bases between. The CDR3 has 13 residues. The CDR3 DNA follows: TGTGCCAGCAGTTACATAGTATCCTATGGCTACACCTTC. Translating gives CASSYIVSYGYTF.

The V and J genes are TRBV11-2 and TRBJ1-1, with D uncertain. The CDR3 contains 14 residues. CDR1 SGHAT and CDR2 FQNNGV come from the germline V gene. V lost 2 bases, J lost 6 bases, and 13 bases lay in between. The CDR3 loop is CASSLMRDFSEAFF. The DNA of the CDR3 is TGTGCCAGCAGCTTAATGAGGGATTTTTCTGAAGCTTTCTTT.

V is TRBV12-5 and J is TRBJ2-1; no clear D. The CDR3 totals 12 residues. Trimming removed 2 bases from V and 7 bases from J, with 6 bases in between. Looked up from germline, CDR1 is LGHNT and CDR2 is FRNRAP. The CDR3: CASGLLGNEQFF. For the CDR3, the DNA is TGTGCTAGTGGTTTGCTCGGGAATGAGCAGTTCTTC.

This chain connects TRBV7-9 to TRBJ1-2; a weak D match, TRBD1 (6 bases). Germline loops: CDR1 SEHNR, CDR2 FQNEAQ (reference sequence). Trimming cost V 5 bases and J 13 bases, with 20 bases left between them. CDR3 length equals 13 residues. The CDR3 DNA sequence: TGTGCCAGCAGCACCCCGGGACATTCTGATCCCACCTTC. Translated, it gives CASSTPGHSDPTF.

This rearrangement joins TRBV19 to TRBJ1-5, with TRBD1 identical over 10 bases. With V trimmed by 6 bases and J by 7 bases, 9 bases remained unmatched. This CDR3 is built from 15 residues. Germline V gene sequence: CDR1 LNHDA, CDR2 SQIVND (reference sequence). CDR3 nucleotides: TGTGCCAGTAGGACGACAGGGGGCTTGGGCCAGCCCCAGCATTTT. It encodes CASRTTGGLGQPQHF.

CDR3 loop: CASSTPGRDYEQYF. The CDR3 bases are TGTGCCAGCAGCACCCCCGGGAGAGACTACGAGCAGTACTTC. The chain is built from TRBV6-5 and TRBJ2-7; TRBD2 might be the D (6 bases). This CDR3 is 14 amino acids long. V shed 6 bases and J shed 3 bases, with 15 bases lying between them. Germline CDR1 is MNHEY and CDR2 is SVGAGI.